This TCR beta chain is drawn from a study of blood T cells in healthy people across ages. A sample-barcoded 5' primer and a J-beta primer mix were used in a second PCR of roughly 6 to 11 cycles. Every single cDNA molecule received a tag from a template-switch adaptor with 12 random nucleotides. TCRdb independently ran MiXCR on the 5' RACE reads; one entry per CDR3 protein. Found here are about 620,000 distinct CDR3 sequences, over 40% of them singletons; the top ten hold approximately 13%. This clonotype was counted only a few times. Its antigen is unknown. The CDR3 totals 14 residues. Per the germline V gene, CDR1 is ENHRY and CDR2 is SYGVKD. V was shortened by 6 bases and J by 0 bases, with 11 bases between the two germline ends. The study's findings and limits: CMV infection status of these donors was not known. Naive CD4+ cell counts and diversity both ran higher in long-lived than in aged donors. Unsorted PBMCs ruled out conclusive naive versus antigen-experienced comparison.

Sequences were obtained from blood. The V and J genes are TRBV10-3 and TRBJ1-1; D is undetermined. The clonotype was recovered from a woman older than 75 in good health. The chain's CDR3 is CAISLGPMNTEAFF. CDR3 coding DNA: TGTGCCATCAGCCTAGGACCGATGAACACTGAAGCTTTCTTT.